This is a list of T cell receptor beta chains from one sample in a study of T cells in narcolepsy. Only in-frame clones appear in the TCRdb table, and some are missing; sequencing was by immunoSEQ multiplex PCR. The sample includes fewer than 40,000 clones, roughly 86% of them seen just once. The sequenced material came from memory (CD45RA-) CD4+ T cells from blood. The receptors were sampled from a human donor in good health. Each CDR3 is given with its conserved first and last residue. The D gene is left open where the match is weak. Rows give clone size only sometimes, using once, few, many, or a class for an expanded clone.

CDR3	DNA	V	size	J	D
CASSKGTGREKLFF	TGTGCCAGCAGTAAAGGGACGGGACGTGAAAAACTGTTTTTT	TRBV2	-	TRBJ1-4	-
CASSRGDGNTGELFF	TGTGCCAGCAGCCGGGGGGACGGGAACACCGGGGAGCTGTTTTTT	TRBV7-9	-	TRBJ2-2	TRBD2
CASRPQGANEKLFF	TGTGCCAGCAGACCACAGGGGGCGAATGAAAAACTGTTTTTT	TRBV6-6	-	TRBJ1-4	TRBD1
CASRGAGASTDTQYF	TGTGCCAGCAGGGGGGCCGGGGCGAGCACAGATACGCAGTATTTT	TRBV28	-	TRBJ2-3	-
CASSQTGTHNEQFF	TGCGCCAGCAGCCAAACAGGTACTCACAATGAGCAGTTCTTC	TRBV5-1	-	TRBJ2-1	-
CASNLDRDYGYTF	TGCGCCAGCAATTTGGACAGAGACTATGGCTACACCTTC	TRBV5-1	-	TRBJ1-2	-
CASSFAPGLDTYEQYF	TGCGCCAGCAGCTTCGCCCCGGGACTAGACACCTACGAGCAGTACTTC	TRBV5-1	-	TRBJ2-7	TRBD2
CASSLAPLGDYEQYF	TGTGCCAGCAGCTTAGCCCCTCTCGGGGATTACGAGCAGTACTTC	TRBV11-2	-	TRBJ2-7	-
CASSFGGPRSEQYF	TGTGCCAGCAGTTTCGGGGGACCGCGCTCGGAGCAGTACTTC	TRBV28	-	TRBJ2-7	-
CACSKGLTTNTEAFF	TGTGCCTGTTCCAAGGGGCTTACTACGAACACTGAAGCTTTCTTT	TRBV30	-	TRBJ1-1	-
CASSLDRSYGYTF	TGTGCCAGCAGCTTGGACAGATCCTATGGCTACACCTTC	TRBV5-5	-	TRBJ1-2	-
CASSLRSANTGELFF	TGTGCCAGTAGTTTGCGTTCGGCGAACACCGGGGAGCTGTTTTTT	TRBV19	-	TRBJ2-2	-
CASSEVWDRPDTQYF	TGTGCCAGCAGTGAAGTATGGGACAGGCCAGATACGCAGTATTTT	TRBV6-1	-	TRBJ2-3	TRBD1
CASKIDQGRSNQPQHF	TGTGCCAGTAAGATAGACCAGGGACGGAGCAATCAGCCCCAGCATTTT	TRBV19	-	TRBJ1-5	-
CASSLASAGAYNEQFF	TGTGCCAGCAGCTTAGCCTCCGCGGGGGCCTACAATGAGCAGTTCTTC	TRBV7-9	-	TRBJ2-1	TRBD2
CASIDSGLSSYEQYF	TGTGCCAGCATCGATAGCGGGCTGAGCTCCTACGAGCAGTACTTC	TRBV6-1	-	TRBJ2-7	TRBD2
CASSLRGSANLQYF	TGTGCCAGCAGCCTCCGGGGGTCAGCCAATTTGCAGTACTTC	TRBV11-2	-	TRBJ2-7	-
CASTAQLAGINEQFF	TGTGCCAGCACCGCACAGTTAGCGGGAATCAATGAGCAGTTCTTC	TRBV6-5	-	TRBJ2-1	TRBD2
CASSSGRDTQYF	TGTGCCAGCAGTAGCGGGAGAGATACGCAGTATTTT	TRBV28	once	TRBJ2-3	TRBD2
CASSLRGTNTDTQYF	TGCGCCAGCAGCTTACGGGGGACTAACACAGATACGCAGTATTTT	TRBV5-1	-	TRBJ2-3	TRBD2
CASSSLPGQYEKLFF	TGTGCCAGCAGCTCCCTACCCGGTCAATATGAAAAACTGTTTTTT	TRBV11-2	-	TRBJ1-4	-
CAARGANEKLFF	TGTGCGGCTCGGGGGGCTAATGAAAAACTGTTTTTT	TRBV19	-	TRBJ1-4	-
CASSLLERVFGNTIYF	TGTGCCAGCAGCCTACTAGAGAGGGTCTTTGGAAACACCATATATTTT	TRBV9	-	TRBJ1-3	-
CASGLELSREQFF	TGTGCTAGTGGTTTGGAACTTAGTAGGGAGCAGTTCTTC	TRBV12-5	-	TRBJ2-1	-
CASSIIGTGNTEAFF	TGTGCCAGTAGTATTATCGGGACAGGGAATACTGAAGCTTTCTTT	TRBV19	-	TRBJ1-1	TRBD1
CASSELRTEAFF	TGTGCCAGCAGCGAGCTGAGGACTGAAGCTTTCTTT	TRBV6-1	-	TRBJ1-1	-
CASSDHGLTTGELFF	TGTGCCAGCAGTGATCATGGACTCACCACCGGGGAGCTGTTTTTT	TRBV25-1	-	TRBJ2-2	-
CASSYRGYTEAFF	TGTGCCAGCAGTTACCGGGGGTACACTGAAGCTTTCTTT	TRBV6-5	-	TRBJ1-1	-
CASSQVMVGPGLTF	TGCGCCAGCAGCCAAGTCATGGTCGGCCCAGGCCTGACTTTC	TRBV4-1	-	TRBJ2-6	-
CASSEQGRETQYF	TGTGCCAGCAGCGAACAGGGGCGGGAGACCCAGTACTTC	TRBV9	-	TRBJ2-5	TRBD1
CASSPPGQSGANVLTF	TGCGCCAGCAGCCCCCCGGGACAGTCTGGGGCCAACGTCCTGACTTTC	TRBV5-1	-	TRBJ2-6	TRBD1
CASSSLAGGEQYF	TGTGCCAGCAGTTCTCTAGCGGGAGGCGAGCAGTACTTC	TRBV6-6	-	TRBJ2-7	TRBD2
CASSEHRGDTQYF	TGTGCCAGTAGTGAACACAGGGGAGATACGCAGTATTTT	TRBV19	-	TRBJ2-3	TRBD1
CASKVAGGDYNEQFF	TGTGCCAGCAAAGTAGCGGGGGGCGACTACAATGAGCAGTTCTTC	TRBV2	few	TRBJ2-1	TRBD2
CASTRGSGTGGGYTF	TGTGCCAGCACCCGGGGTTCAGGGACAGGTGGAGGCTACACCTTC	TRBV2	-	TRBJ1-2	TRBD1
CASSLRLAGGYNEQFF	TGTGCCAGCAGTTTGAGACTAGCGGGAGGGTACAATGAGCAGTTCTTC	TRBV27	-	TRBJ2-1	TRBD2
CASSVQAGVFQETQYF	TGCGCCAGCAGCGTTCAAGCGGGAGTATTCCAAGAGACCCAGTACTTC	TRBV5-1	-	TRBJ2-5	TRBD2
CAISEMDEQFF	TGTGCCATCAGTGAGATGGATGAGCAGTTCTTC	TRBV10-3	few	TRBJ2-1	-
CASSATGGLGQPQHF	TGCGCCAGCAGCGCTACAGGGGGCTTAGGTCAGCCCCAGCATTTT	TRBV4-3	-	TRBJ1-5	TRBD1
CAWSDRPGRVTEAFF	TGTGCCTGGAGTGATCGTCCGGGGCGAGTCACTGAAGCTTTCTTT	TRBV30	-	TRBJ1-1	-
CASSSTYNEQFF	TGTGCCAGCAGCTCCACGTACAATGAGCAGTTCTTC	TRBV7-2	-	TRBJ2-1	-
CASSFGAGGNQPQHF	TGTGCCAGCAGCTTTGGTGCAGGCGGCAATCAGCCCCAGCATTTT	TRBV5-5	-	TRBJ1-5	-
CASSSGLAGGRNEQFF	TGTGCCAGCAGTTCCGGACTAGCGGGAGGACGGAATGAGCAGTTCTTC	TRBV27	-	TRBJ2-1	TRBD2
CASSSGGGPDTQYF	TGTGCCAGCAGCTCGGGTGGGGGGCCAGATACGCAGTATTTT	TRBV11-2	-	TRBJ2-3	-
CASSYRTGGDYGYTF	TGTGCCAGCAGTTACCGGACAGGTGGGGACTATGGCTACACCTTC	TRBV6-5	-	TRBJ1-2	TRBD1
CASSMTGGNTGELFF	TGCGCCAGCAGCATGACAGGGGGGAACACCGGGGAGCTGTTTTTT	TRBV5-1	once	TRBJ2-2	TRBD1
CASSVGGATDTQYF	TGCGCCAGCAGTGTAGGGGGGGCGACAGATACGCAGTATTTT	TRBV10-2	-	TRBJ2-3	-
CASSFHTGELFF	TGTGCCAGCAGCTTTCACACCGGGGAGCTGTTTTTT	TRBV7-9	-	TRBJ2-2	-